A selection of T cell receptor beta chains follows, all from one sample in a study of blood T cell repertoires in COVID-19. The table came from immunoSEQ multiplex PCR; TCRdb's copy has only in-frame clones and leaves some out. This table has 84,000 or so clones, roughly 84% appearing once. Sequencing was done on a sample of peripheral blood. The source is a man between 65 and 79 years old with acute or convalescent COVID-19. The conserved cysteine and the conserved F or W are not part of the CDR3 here. A D gene is named only where the DNA matches it firmly.

TRBJ1-2	NA	TRBV5-8	ASSLSGYT
TRBJ1-3	TRBD1	TRBV30	AWRKYPGQAILSGNTIY
TRBJ1-1	NA	TRBV4-1	ASSQGGEGTEAF
TRBJ1-2	NA	TRBV9	ASSVATRTDLYGYT
TRBJ2-7	NA	TRBV5-6	ASSFGSLPSQY
TRBJ2-3	NA	TRBV4-2	ASSQVTDTQY
TRBJ2-5	NA	TRBV6-5	ASSYSTGPETQY
TRBJ1-2	TRBD1	TRBV6-4	ASSENRGKGYT
TRBJ1-1	TRBD1	TRBV27	ASSLSRPGQGKAF
TRBJ2-6	TRBD1	TRBV19	ASSMDGQGGSGANVLT
TRBJ1-2	NA	TRBV6-5	ASSYSEGSYGYT
TRBJ1-1	NA	TRBV28	ASSSARRQRPSWNTEAF
TRBJ2-7	TRBD1	TRBV11-2	ASSLGWTGGDEQY
TRBJ1-3	TRBD1	TRBV7-9	ASSSTGVGNTIY
TRBJ2-6	TRBD1	TRBV18	ASSSGQGGGANVLT
TRBJ1-5	NA	TRBV21-1	ASSSPGGLGNQPQH
TRBJ2-7	TRBD2	TRBV5-1	ASSLGSSSGVFSYEQY
TRBJ1-3	TRBD1	TRBV6-1	ASSDGQADSGNTIY
TRBJ1-6	NA	TRBV2	ASSEGRSSPLH
TRBJ1-1	NA	TRBV5-4	ASSLVSVNTEAF
TRBJ2-7	NA	TRBV10-2	ASKLPGVYEQY
TRBJ1-6	NA	TRBV27	ASSPRNSPLH
TRBJ1-5	TRBD1	TRBV5-6	ASSNRGSNQPQH
TRBJ2-3	TRBD1	TRBV19	ASSLRDREGDTQY
TRBJ1-5	NA	TRBV11-2	ASSQGNQPQH
TRBJ1-3	NA	TRBV6-5	ASILMSSGNTIY
TRBJ1-6	NA	TRBV6-5	ASSYGQISDNSPLH
TRBJ1-2	NA	TRBV5-1	ASSLASGGSTSNGYT
TRBJ2-1	NA	TRBV28	ASRPYYKNNEQF
TRBJ1-1	TRBD1	TRBV4-1	ASSRDLLGQVNTEAF
TRBJ2-5	TRBD1	TRBV6-1	ASSEMTGGGETQY
TRBJ1-2	NA	TRBV5-1	ASRGQPSNYGYT
TRBJ1-5	NA	TRBV28	ASSQNQGNQPQH
TRBJ1-5	TRBD1	TRBV19	ATKRETGGVQPQH
TRBJ1-3	NA	TRBV2	ASSEGRGSGNTIY
TRBJ2-3	TRBD2	TRBV6-5	ASRLAGAGTDTQY
TRBJ1-2	NA	TRBV21-1	ASSHKGGGLGGYT
TRBJ1-5	TRBD1	TRBV18	ASSRGTGASNQPQH
TRBJ2-3	NA	TRBV3-1/TRBV3-2	ASSPGTAVDTQY
TRBJ2-1	NA	TRBV28	ASRPSSASSYNEQF
TRBJ2-1	TRBD2	TRBV6-1	ASSEFAGGLNEQF
TRBJ2-1	NA	TRBV11-3	ASSTGVSSYNEQF
TRBJ1-4	NA	TRBV11-2	ASSFSDEKLF
TRBJ1-2	NA	TRBV7-9	ASSLAETGFGYGYT
TRBJ2-1	TRBD2	TRBV6-2/TRBV6-3	ASSHPMSSGGAREQF
TRBJ1-2	NA	TRBV6-5	ASLSGGYGYT
TRBJ2-7	NA	TRBV19	ASSIGTGAYEQY
TRBJ1-1	NA	TRBV19	ASRGRGNFVNTEAF
TRBJ1-2	NA	TRBV4-2	ASSQSQGGIYGYT
TRBJ2-1	TRBD2	TRBV19	ASSASGTSGYNEQF
TRBJ1-2	NA	TRBV7-9	ASSLDNGGYT
TRBJ1-1	NA	TRBV6-1	ASSEVRDSEAF
TRBJ1-2	NA	TRBV3-1/TRBV3-2	ASSQVPAGGYT
TRBJ2-1	TRBD1	TRBV2	ASPRQGSYNEQF
TRBJ1-4	TRBD1	TRBV5-1	ASSSSGTEVEKLF
TRBJ1-1	NA	TRBV14	ASSQDDGRILNTEAF
TRBJ2-1	TRBD1	TRBV28	ASRGDSYNEQF